The 12 T cell receptor beta chains given below trace back to one sample, sequenced in a study of control samples from healthy donors and cancer patients. Using immunoSEQ multiplex PCR, the repertoire was profiled, and TCRdb retains in-frame clones only, with some absent. The table has 20,000 to 25,000 clones, around 84% seen once; the top ten hold about 23%. Sequencing was done on a sample of PBMCs. All receptors come from a man aged 55 to 70 with colorectal cancer.

The chain combines TRBV4-1 with TRBJ2-3, with 8 bases matching TRBD2. The CDR3 contains 16 residues. V dropped 1 base and J dropped 2; count of bases not matched to a gene: 5. Germline CDR1 reads MGHRA; CDR2 reads YSYEKL. The CDR3: CASSQAAGGVTDTQYF. CDR3 nucleotide sequence: TGCGCCAGCAGCCAAGCTGCGGGGGGAGTCACAGATACGCAGTATTTT.

The chain combines TRBV4-1 with TRBJ2-4; D possibly corresponds to TRBD2 (5 bases). This CDR3 comprises 16 residues. Germline-derived CDR1 and CDR2 are MGHRA and YSYEKL. V was clipped by 3 bases and J by 2 bases, with 14 bases between them. The CDR3 sequence is CASSHAMRVTKNIQYF. The CDR3 nucleotides read TGCGCCAGCAGCCACGCTATGAGGGTAACCAAAAACATTCAGTACTTC.

The chain combines TRBV24-1 with TRBJ2-1; no reliable D call. The ends were cut back, 4 bases at V and 0 bases at J, with 9 bases in the middle. CDR3 size: 15 residues. Germline CDR1 KGHDR, CDR2 SFDVKD. CDR3 sequence (DNA): TGTGCCACCAGTGACGGTTTCAGCTCCTACAATGAGCAGTTCTTC. Its translation is CATSDGFSSYNEQFF.

There are a few counts of this clone. This chain links TRBV5-1 with TRBJ1-3; 9 nucleotides agree with TRBD1. Germline lookup yields CDR1 SGHRS and CDR2 YFSETQ. J lost 2 bases, V lost 3 bases, and 9 bases had no gene match. The CDR3 sequence is 17 residues long. CDR3 bases: TGCGCCAGCAGCTCGGGACAGGGAGGCGTAACTGGAAACACCATATATTTT. Its protein product is CASSSGQGGVTGNTIYF.

The genes are TRBV6-5 and TRBJ1-2; D uncertain. The CDR3 runs to 13 residues. Germline V gene sequence: CDR1 MNHEY, CDR2 SVGAGI. V lost 6 bases and J 8 bases, leaving 16 bases between the germline ends. The CDR3 nucleotides are TGTGCCAGCAGCCCCACTGGGCGCCAAGGCTACACCTTC. It yields the protein CASSPTGRQGYTF.

The J gene is TRBJ2-2, the V gene TRBV7-8; D remains ambiguous. V was cut by 0 bases and J by 9 bases, with 5 bases left in between. Germline values: CDR1 SGHVS, CDR2 FQNEAQ. The CDR3 totals 12 residues. CDR3 loop: CASSLAGRELFF. The DNA for the CDR3 is TGTGCCAGCAGCTTAGCCGGACGGGAGCTGTTTTTT.

The V and J genes are TRBV5-1 and TRBJ1-1; 8 bases are shared with TRBD1. V shed 4 bases and J 1 base; nucleotides not matched to a gene: 12. The germline V gene encodes CDR1 SGHRS and CDR2 YFSETQ. The CDR3 runs to 17 residues. CDR3 amino acids: CASSPRGAGGENTEAFF. The CDR3 coding sequence is TGCGCCAGCAGCCCGAGGGGCGCAGGGGGCGAGAACACTGAAGCTTTCTTT.

This clone appeared a single time. The chain links TRBV5-5 to TRBJ2-1; D gene ambiguous. CDR1 is SGHKS, CDR2 YYEKEE, per germline (reference sequence). V shed 2 bases and J shed 0 bases, with 9 bases lying between them. The CDR3 contains 15 residues. For the CDR3, the DNA is TGTGCCAGCAGCTTAAATCCGAGCTCCTACAATGAGCAGTTCTTC. It encodes CASSLNPSSYNEQFF.

The V gene is TRBV7-8, the J gene TRBJ2-2, with D uncertain. The germline V gene encodes CDR1 SGHVS and CDR2 FQNEAQ. The V gene lost 1 base and the J gene lost 0 bases, with 12 bases spanning the gap. The CDR3 loop spans 17 amino acids. CDR3 residues: CASSLVWSSANTGELFF. CDR3 nucleotide sequence: TGTGCCAGCAGCTTAGTTTGGAGCTCCGCGAACACCGGGGAGCTGTTTTTT.

This chain joins TRBV3-1 (or the pseudogene TRBV3-2) and TRBJ2-7; D remains unclear. V was trimmed by 5 bases and J by 2 bases, leaving 4 bases between them. Germline V gives CDR1 LGHDT, CDR2 YNNKEL (reference sequence). The CDR3 has 11 residues. CDR3 in DNA: TGTGCCAGCAGCGAGGCCTACGAGCAGTACTTC. This codes for CASSEAYEQYF.

This clone was detected a few times. The chain joins TRBV19 to TRBJ1-5; D is uncertain. V was cut by 6 bases and J by 2 bases, with 11 bases left in between. Germline V gene lookup returns CDR1 LNHDA and CDR2 SQIVND (reference sequence). The CDR3 is made up of 14 amino acids. The CDR3 is CASRRLEGNQPQHF. The DNA of the CDR3 is TGTGCCAGTAGGCGGTTGGAGGGCAATCAGCCCCAGCATTTT.

J is TRBJ1-6 and V is TRBV6-5; a possible D gene is TRBD1 (5 bases). The V and J ends lost 5 bases and 8 bases respectively, with 16 bases between them. This CDR3 comprises 15 residues. Germline CDR1 and CDR2: MNHEY and SVGAGI. The DNA of the CDR3 is TGTGCCAGCAGTCAGGGAGGGAATAGGGATTCACCCCTCCACTTT. Translation gives CASSQGGNRDSPLHF.